This entry features one T cell receptor (beta chain) sequence. The trim removed 6 bases at V and 3 bases at J, leaving 6 bases unmatched. Germline CDR1 reads LGHDT; CDR2 reads YNNKEL (reference sequence). CDR3 length: 16 residues. The sample is drawn from a study of blood T cell repertoires in COVID-19. The repertoire was sequenced with immunoSEQ multiplex PCR; TCRdb's copy has only in-frame clones and lacks some. This repertoire shows approximately 200,000 clones, about 87% found once; its top ten account for about 1.8%. The TCR originated in a man aged 70-80 years with acute or convalescent COVID-19. The rearrangement links TRBV3-1 (or the pseudogene TRBV3-2) to TRBJ2-1; 12 nucleotides match TRBD2. The specimen sequenced was peripheral blood. CDR3 in DNA: TGTGCCAGCAGGCGGACTAGCGGGAATCTCTACAATGAGCAGTTCTTC. Residues: CASRRTSGNLYNEQFF.